This T cell receptor beta chain was sequenced in a study of T cell responses to AZD1222 COVID-19 vaccine. Only in-frame clones appear in the TCRdb table, and some are missing; sequencing was by immunoSEQ multiplex PCR. This sample carries 150,000 or so clones, 80% to 90% of them seen once, and the ten largest clones take 5.1%. This CDR3 spans 17 amino acids. V dropped 2 bases and J dropped 0 bases, with 14 bases sitting between them. Germline V gives CDR1 KGHSH, CDR2 LQKENI. The source was peripheral blood, collected on day 0 of AZD1222 vaccination. The chain links TRBV18 to TRBJ2-1; D is unresolved. This TCR came from an adult in good health. The CDR3 DNA is TGTGCCAGCTCACCATATTTGCCAGGCGGCTCCTACAATGAGCAGTTCTTC. As protein: CASSPYLPGGSYNEQFF.